Listed here is a single T cell receptor (beta chain). The antigen is unknown. This sample is part of a study of OX40 agonist ivuxolimab in advanced cancers. Study results and caveats: Some nonresponders additionally presented with little normalized T-cell clonal expansion.

Germline CDR1 and CDR2: MDHEN and SYDVKM. The CDR3 extends over 14 amino acids. V dropped 7 bases and J dropped 6 bases, with 16 bases sitting between them. The data were produced by immunoSEQ multiplex PCR, yet TCRdb's version contains in-frame clones alone and is incomplete. The data hold roughly 64,000 clones, with 75% to 95% observed a single time. The receptor's source is an adult with an advanced solid tumor such as melanoma, head and neck, liver or kidney cancer. Sequences were derived from CD4+ or CD8+ T cells sorted from blood, sampled in a trial of the OX40 agonist ivuxolimab. This rearrangement joins TRBV28 to TRBJ1-5; weak D call: TRBD1 (6 bases). CDR3 amino acids: CASTPRRGFQPQHF. DNA of the CDR3: TGTGCCAGCACCCCGAGGAGGGGGTTTCAGCCCCAGCATTTT.